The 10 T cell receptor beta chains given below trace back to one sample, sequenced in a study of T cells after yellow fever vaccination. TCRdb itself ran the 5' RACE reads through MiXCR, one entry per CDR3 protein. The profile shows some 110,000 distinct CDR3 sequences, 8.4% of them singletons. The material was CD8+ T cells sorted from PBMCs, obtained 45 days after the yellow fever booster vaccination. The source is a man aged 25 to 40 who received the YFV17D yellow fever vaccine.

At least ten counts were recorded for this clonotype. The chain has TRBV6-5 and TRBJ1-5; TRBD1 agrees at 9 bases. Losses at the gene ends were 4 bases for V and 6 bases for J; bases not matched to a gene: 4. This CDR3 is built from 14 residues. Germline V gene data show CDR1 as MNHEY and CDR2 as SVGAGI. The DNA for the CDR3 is TGTGCCAGCAGTTTTGACAGGGGGAGTCAGCCCCAGCATTTT. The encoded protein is CASSFDRGSQPQHF.

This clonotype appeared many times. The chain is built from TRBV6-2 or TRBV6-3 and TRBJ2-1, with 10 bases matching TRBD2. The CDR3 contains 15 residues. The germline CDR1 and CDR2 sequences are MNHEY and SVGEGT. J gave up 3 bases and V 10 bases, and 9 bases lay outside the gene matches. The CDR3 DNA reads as TGTGCCATCAATGCCGGGACTAGCGACTACAATGAGCAGTTCTTC. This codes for CAINAGTSDYNEQFF.

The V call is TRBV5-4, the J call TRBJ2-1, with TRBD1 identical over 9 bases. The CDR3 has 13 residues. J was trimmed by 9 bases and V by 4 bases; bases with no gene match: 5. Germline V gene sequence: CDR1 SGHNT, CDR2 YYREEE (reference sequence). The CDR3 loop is CASSLTGGSEQFF. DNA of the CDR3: TGTGCCAGCAGCCTAACAGGGGGCTCTGAGCAGTTCTTC. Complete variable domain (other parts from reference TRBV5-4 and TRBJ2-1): ETGVTQSPTHLIKTRGQQVTLRCSSQSGHNTVSWYQQALGQGPQFIFQYYREEENGRGNFPPRFSGLQFPNYSSELNVNALELDDSALYLCASSLTGGSEQFFGPGTRLTVL.

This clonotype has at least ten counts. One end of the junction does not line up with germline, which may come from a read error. The CDR3 region has the DNA TGCAGCGTCGAAGGGGAGTGGACTAGCGGGAGTGGTAATGAGCAGTTCTTC. It codes for CSVEGEWTSGSGNEQFF. The chain carries TRBV29-1 and TRBJ2-1, with 13 bases matching TRBD2. The CDR3 is 17 residues long. CDR1 is SQVTM and CDR2 is ANQGSEA in the germline V gene.

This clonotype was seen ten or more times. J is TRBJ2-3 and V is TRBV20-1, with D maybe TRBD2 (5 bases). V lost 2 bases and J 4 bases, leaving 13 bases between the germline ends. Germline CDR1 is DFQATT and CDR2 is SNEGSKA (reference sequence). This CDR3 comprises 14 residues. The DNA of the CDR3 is TGCAGTGCTAGATCACTAGAGAGGGCAGATACGCAGTATTTT. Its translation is CSARSLERADTQYF.

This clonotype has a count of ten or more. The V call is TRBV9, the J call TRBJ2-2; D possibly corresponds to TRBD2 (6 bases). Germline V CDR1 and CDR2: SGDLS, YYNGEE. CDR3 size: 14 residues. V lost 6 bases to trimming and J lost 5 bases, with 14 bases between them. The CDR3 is CASTLGGGTGELFF. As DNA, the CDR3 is TGTGCCAGCACCCTTGGGGGAGGAACCGGGGAGCTGTTTTTT.

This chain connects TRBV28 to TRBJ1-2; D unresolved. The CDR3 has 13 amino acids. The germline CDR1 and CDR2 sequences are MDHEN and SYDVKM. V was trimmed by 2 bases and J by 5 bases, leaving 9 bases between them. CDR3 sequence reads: CASSLRPIYGYTF. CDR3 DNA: TGTGCCAGCAGTTTAAGGCCGATTTATGGCTACACCTTC.

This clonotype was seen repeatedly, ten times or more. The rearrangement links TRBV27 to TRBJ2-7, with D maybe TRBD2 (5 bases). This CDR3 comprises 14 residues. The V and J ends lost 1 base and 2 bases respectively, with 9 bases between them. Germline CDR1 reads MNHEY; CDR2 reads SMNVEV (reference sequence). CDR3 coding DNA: TGTGCCAGCAGTTTATTCGGCGGGCCCTACGAGCAGTACTTC. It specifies CASSLFGGPYEQYF.

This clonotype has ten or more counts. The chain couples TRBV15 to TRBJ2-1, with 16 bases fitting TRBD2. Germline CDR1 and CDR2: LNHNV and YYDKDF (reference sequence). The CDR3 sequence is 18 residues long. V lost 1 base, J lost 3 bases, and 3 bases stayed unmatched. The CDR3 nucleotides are TGTGCCACCAGCAGAGCCGGGACTAGCGGGAGGGACTACAATGAGCAGTTCTTC. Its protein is CATSRAGTSGRDYNEQFF.

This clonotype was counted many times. CDR3 region: CASSKNTGELFF. The CDR3, as DNA: TGTGCCAGCAGCAAGAACACCGGGGAGCTGTTTTTT. This sequence joins TRBV6-2 or TRBV6-3 and TRBJ2-2; D gene ambiguous. CDR3 length equals 12 residues. V was clipped by 6 bases and J by 1 base, with 3 bases between them. Germline CDR1 is MNHEY and CDR2 is SVGEGT.